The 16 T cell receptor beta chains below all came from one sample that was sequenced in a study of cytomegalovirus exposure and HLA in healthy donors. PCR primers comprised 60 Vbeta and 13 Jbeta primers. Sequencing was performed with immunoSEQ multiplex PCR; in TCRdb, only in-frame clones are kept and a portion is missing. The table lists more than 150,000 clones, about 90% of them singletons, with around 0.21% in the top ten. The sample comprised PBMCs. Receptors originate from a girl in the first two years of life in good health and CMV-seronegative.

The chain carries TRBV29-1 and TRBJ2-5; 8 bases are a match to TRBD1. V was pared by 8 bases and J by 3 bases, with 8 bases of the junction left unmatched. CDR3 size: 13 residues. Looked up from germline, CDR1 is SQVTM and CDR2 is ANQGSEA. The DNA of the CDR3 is TGCAGCCTTGCGAGACAGGGGAAAGAGACCCAGTACTTC. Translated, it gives CSLARQGKETQYF.

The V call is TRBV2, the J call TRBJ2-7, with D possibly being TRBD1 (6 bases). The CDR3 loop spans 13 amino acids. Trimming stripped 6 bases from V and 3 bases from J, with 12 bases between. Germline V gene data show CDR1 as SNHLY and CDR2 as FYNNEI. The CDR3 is CASSGQGGYEQYF. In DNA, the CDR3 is TGTGCCAGCAGCGGACAAGGGGGCTACGAGCAGTACTTC. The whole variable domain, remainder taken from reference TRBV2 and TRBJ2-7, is EPEVTQTPSHQVTQMGQEVILRCVPISNHLYFYWYRQILGQKVEFLVSFYNNEISEKSEIFDDQFSVERPDGSNFTLKIRSTKLEDSAMYFCASSGQGGYEQYFGPGTRLTVT.

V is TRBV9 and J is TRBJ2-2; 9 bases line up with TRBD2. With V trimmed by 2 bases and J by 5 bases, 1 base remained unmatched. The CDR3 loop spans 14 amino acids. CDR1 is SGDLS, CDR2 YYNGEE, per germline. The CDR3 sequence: CASSVRGGTGELFF. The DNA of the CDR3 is TGTGCCAGCAGCGTGCGGGGGGGGACCGGGGAGCTGTTTTTT.

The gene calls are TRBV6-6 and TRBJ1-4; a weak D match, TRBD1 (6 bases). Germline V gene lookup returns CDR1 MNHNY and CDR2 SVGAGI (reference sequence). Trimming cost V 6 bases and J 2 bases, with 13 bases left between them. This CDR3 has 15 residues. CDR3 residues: CASRSQGPTNEKLFF. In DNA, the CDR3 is TGTGCCAGCAGGTCGCAGGGGCCGACTAATGAAAAACTGTTTTTT.

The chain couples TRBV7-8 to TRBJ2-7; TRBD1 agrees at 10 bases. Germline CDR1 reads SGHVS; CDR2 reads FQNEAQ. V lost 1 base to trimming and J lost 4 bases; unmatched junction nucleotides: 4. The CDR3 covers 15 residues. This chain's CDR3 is CASSLVGTGAYEQYF. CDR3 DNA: TGTGCCAGCAGCTTAGTAGGGACAGGGGCGTACGAGCAGTACTTC.

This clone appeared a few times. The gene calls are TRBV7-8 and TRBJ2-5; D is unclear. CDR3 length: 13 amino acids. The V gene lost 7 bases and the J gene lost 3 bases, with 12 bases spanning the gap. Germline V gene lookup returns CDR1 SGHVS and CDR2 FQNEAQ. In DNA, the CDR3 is TGTGCCAGCACCCCAGGATTGGAAGAGACCCAGTACTTC. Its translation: CASTPGLEETQYF.

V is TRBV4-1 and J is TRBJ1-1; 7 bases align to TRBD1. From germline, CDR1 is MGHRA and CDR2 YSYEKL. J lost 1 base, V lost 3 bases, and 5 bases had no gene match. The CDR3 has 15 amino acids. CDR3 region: CASSHTGAKNTEAFF. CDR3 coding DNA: TGCGCCAGCAGCCATACAGGGGCCAAGAACACTGAAGCTTTCTTT.

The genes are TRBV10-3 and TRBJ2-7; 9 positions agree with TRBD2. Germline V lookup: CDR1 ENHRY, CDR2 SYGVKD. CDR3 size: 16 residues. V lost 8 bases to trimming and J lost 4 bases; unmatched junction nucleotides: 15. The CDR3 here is CAIGRTSVFPNYEQYF. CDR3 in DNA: TGTGCCATCGGTAGGACTAGCGTGTTCCCAAATTACGAGCAGTACTTC.

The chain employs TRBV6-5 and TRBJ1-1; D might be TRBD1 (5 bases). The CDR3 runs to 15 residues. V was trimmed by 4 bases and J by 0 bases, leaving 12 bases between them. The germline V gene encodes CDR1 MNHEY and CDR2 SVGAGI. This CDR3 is CASSWGGVVNTEAFF. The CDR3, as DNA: TGTGCCAGCAGTTGGGGGGGAGTGGTGAACACTGAAGCTTTCTTT.

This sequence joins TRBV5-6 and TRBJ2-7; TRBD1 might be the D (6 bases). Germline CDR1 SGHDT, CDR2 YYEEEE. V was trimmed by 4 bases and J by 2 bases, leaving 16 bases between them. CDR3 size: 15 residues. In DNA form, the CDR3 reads TGTGCCAGCAGCCACCCCCGGGACAACCCCTACGAGCAGTACTTC. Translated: CASSHPRDNPYEQYF.

The CDR3 sequence: CASSFFGGGTDTQYF. DNA for the CDR3: TGTGCCAGCAGCTTCTTCGGGGGGGGCACAGATACGCAGTATTTT. The chain employs TRBV7-8 and TRBJ2-3; 8 nucleotides match TRBD2. After removal of 3 bases from V and 1 base from J, the junction contained 3 bases not matched to a gene. CDR3 length: 15 residues. The germline V gene encodes CDR1 SGHVS and CDR2 FQNEAQ.

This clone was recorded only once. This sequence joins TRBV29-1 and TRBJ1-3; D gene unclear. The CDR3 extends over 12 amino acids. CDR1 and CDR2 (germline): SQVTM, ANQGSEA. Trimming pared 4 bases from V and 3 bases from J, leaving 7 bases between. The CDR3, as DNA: TGCAGCGTTGTCGACAATGGAAACACCATATATTTT. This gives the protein CSVVDNGNTIYF.

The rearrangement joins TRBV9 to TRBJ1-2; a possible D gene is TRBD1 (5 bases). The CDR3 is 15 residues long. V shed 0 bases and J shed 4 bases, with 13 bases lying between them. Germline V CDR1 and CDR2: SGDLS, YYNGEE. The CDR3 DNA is TGTGCCAGCAGCGTAGGGTCAGGGAACATCTATGGCTACACCTTC. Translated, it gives CASSVGSGNIYGYTF.

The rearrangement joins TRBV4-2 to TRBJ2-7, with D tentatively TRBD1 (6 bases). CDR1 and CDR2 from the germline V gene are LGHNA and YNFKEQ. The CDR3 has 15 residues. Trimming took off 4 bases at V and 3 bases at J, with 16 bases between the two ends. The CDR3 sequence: CASSRDRDTGYEQYF. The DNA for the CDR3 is TGTGCCAGCAGCCGCGACCGGGACACCGGCTACGAGCAGTACTTC.

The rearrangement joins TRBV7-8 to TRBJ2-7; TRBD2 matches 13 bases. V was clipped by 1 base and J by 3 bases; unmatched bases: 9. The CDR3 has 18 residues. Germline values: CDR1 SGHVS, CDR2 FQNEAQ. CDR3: CASSLGGTSGVSGYEQYF. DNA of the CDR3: TGTGCCAGCAGCTTAGGGGGGACTAGCGGGGTGTCAGGCTACGAGCAGTACTTC.

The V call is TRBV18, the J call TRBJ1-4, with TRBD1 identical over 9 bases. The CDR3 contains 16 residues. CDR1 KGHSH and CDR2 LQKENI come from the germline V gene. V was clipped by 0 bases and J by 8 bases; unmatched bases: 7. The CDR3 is CASSPPRTGAGEKLFF. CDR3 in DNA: TGTGCCAGCTCACCACCCCGGACAGGGGCTGGGGAAAAACTGTTTTTT.